This T cell receptor beta chain appears in the sequencing data of a study of shared clonotypes between healthy human individuals. Produced via immunoSEQ multiplex PCR; TCRdb's table is partial and in-frame only. The sample includes approximately 500,000 clones, 90% to 97% of them seen just once. Per germline, CDR1 MNHNS and CDR2 SASEGT. V trimming: 7 bases; J trimming: 9 bases; junction bases outside the gene matches: 17. The CDR3 spans 15 residues. This rearrangement joins TRBV6-1 to TRBJ2-5; TRBD2 matches at 7 bases. The clonotype originates from a woman between 25 and 40 years old in good health. Specimen: naive CD4+ T cells sorted from blood. As to subset: CD45RA+ positively selected. The CDR3 region has the DNA TGTGCCAGCATTTCGCGGGGGTTGATAGGAAGGCCCCAGTACTTC. This gives the protein CASISRGLIGRPQYF.